These 28 T cell receptor beta chains were all obtained from the same sample, sequenced in a study of cytomegalovirus exposure and HLA in healthy donors. Primers for the PCR totalled 60 Vbeta and 13 Jbeta. The data were produced by immunoSEQ multiplex PCR, yet TCRdb's version contains in-frame clones alone and is incomplete. This table has roughly 100,000 clones, under 85% appearing once. Material for sequencing was PBMCs. The receptors were sampled from a middle-aged woman in good health and CMV-seropositive.

The chain carries TRBV27 and TRBJ2-7; 9 nucleotides align to TRBD1. The germline CDR1 and CDR2 sequences are MNHEY and SMNVEV (reference sequence). Germline trimming cut 5 bases from V and 5 bases from J; bases unmatched to any gene: 10. The CDR3 totals 15 residues. CDR3 DNA: TGTGCCAGCAGTACATGGGACAGGGATCCGGACGAGCAGTACTTC. Its translation is CASSTWDRDPDEQYF.

Comment on this clone: The same CDR3 also results from other DNA sequences found in this sample. The rearrangement uses TRBV4-3 and TRBJ2-7, with TRBD1 matching over 7 bases. The ends lost 1 base at V and 2 bases at J; junction bases unmatched: 5. From germline, CDR1 is LGHNA and CDR2 YSLEER. This CDR3 spans 15 amino acids. The CDR3 protein is CASSQGRTGTYEQYF. CDR3 bases: TGCGCCAGCAGCCAAGGGAGGACAGGAACCTACGAGCAGTACTTC.

V and J are TRBV5-1 and TRBJ1-2; the match to TRBD1 covers 7 bases. This CDR3 is 16 amino acids long. V shed 4 bases and J 4 bases; nucleotides not matched to a gene: 13. Per the germline V gene, CDR1 is SGHRS and CDR2 is YFSETQ. CDR3 residues: CASSPGESTGFYGYTF. CDR3 nucleotide sequence: TGCGCCAGCAGCCCCGGGGAATCGACAGGGTTCTATGGCTACACCTTC.

The V and J genes are TRBV4-3 and TRBJ2-3, with D perhaps TRBD2 (6 bases). The CDR3 has 16 residues. Trimming cost V 1 base and J 6 bases, with 17 bases left between them. Germline lookup yields CDR1 LGHNA and CDR2 YSLEER. CDR3 sequence (DNA): TGCGCCAGCAGCCAAGTCTTGACTAGTGGGCCGGATACGCAGTATTTT. Amino acids: CASSQVLTSGPDTQYF.

The chain carries TRBV6-5 and TRBJ1-4, with TRBD1 as a possible D gene (6 bases). This CDR3 comprises 14 residues. Germline V CDR1 and CDR2: MNHEY, SVGAGI. V shed 5 bases and J shed 6 bases, with 13 bases lying between them. DNA of the CDR3: TGTGCCAGCAGTCAATCAGGGGTTGATGAAAAACTGTTTTTT. Protein: CASSQSGVDEKLFF.

The chain has TRBV18 and TRBJ2-5, with TRBD1 identical over 7 bases. The end of the DNA aligns better with TRBJ2-7, so the J call may be wrong. This CDR3 has 15 residues. The germline V gene encodes CDR1 KGHSH and CDR2 LQKENI. Here the CDR3 reads CASSRGQPSNYEQYF. The CDR3 nucleotides are TGTGCCAGCTCAAGGGGACAGCCTTCCAACTACGAGCAGTACTTC.

CDR3 nucleotides: TGTGCCAGCAGCTTACCCCAGTACACCGGGGAGCTGTTTTTT. This translates into CASSLPQYTGELFF. The rearrangement links TRBV7-9 to TRBJ2-2; D is uncertain. The germline V and J ends were trimmed by 2 bases and 3 bases, with 7 bases remaining between them. The germline V gene has CDR1 SEHNR and CDR2 FQNEAQ (reference sequence). CDR3 length equals 14 residues.

The chain links TRBV7-9 to TRBJ2-3, with 7 bases fitting TRBD2. The germline V gene encodes CDR1 SEHNR and CDR2 FQNEAQ (reference sequence). V shed 1 base, J shed 0 bases, and the junction held 4 bases outside the gene matches. CDR3 length equals 16 residues. CDR3 in amino acids: CASSLVGGRSTDTQYF. CDR3 sequence (DNA): TGTGCCAGCAGCTTAGTCGGCGGGAGAAGCACAGATACGCAGTATTTT.

Regarding this clone: Other DNA variants within this sample encode the same CDR3. The V gene is TRBV5-1, the J gene TRBJ1-1; 9 positions match TRBD1. V lost 3 bases to trimming and J lost 4 bases; unmatched junction nucleotides: 1. The CDR3 is 13 amino acids. Germline assignment: CDR1 SGHRS and CDR2 YFSETQ. CDR3 DNA sequence: TGCGCCAGCAGCTCGGGACAGGGCACTGAAGCTTTCTTT. Its translation: CASSSGQGTEAFF.

The count of this clone is one. The V call is TRBV2, the J call TRBJ2-1; 9 bases agree with TRBD1. CDR3 length: 16 amino acids. V lost 8 bases to trimming and J lost 1 base; unmatched junction nucleotides: 9. Germline CDR1 reads SNHLY; CDR2 reads FYNNEI. The CDR3 nucleotides read TGTGCCAGCGGAGATACAGGGGGCGTTTCCTACAATGAGCAGTTCTTC. It yields the protein CASGDTGGVSYNEQFF.

The chain couples TRBV7-2 to TRBJ1-5; TRBD1 is a possible D gene (6 bases). The CDR3 contains 16 residues. Germline-derived CDR1 and CDR2 are SGHTA and FQGNSA. The V end lost 1 base, the J end lost 0 bases, and 10 bases lay between the germline ends. The CDR3: CASSLETGRSNQPQHF. CDR3 in DNA: TGTGCCAGCAGCTTAGAAACAGGGCGTAGCAATCAGCCCCAGCATTTT.

The rearrangement joins TRBV5-1 to TRBJ2-7; tentatively, D is TRBD1 (6 bases). CDR3 length: 14 residues. The V end was cut by 4 bases, the J end by 2 bases, with 13 bases between. Germline CDR1 is SGHRS and CDR2 is YFSETQ. The CDR3 DNA reads as TGCGCCAGCAGCACTGGACAGACCGCCTACGAGCAGTACTTC. This gives the protein CASSTGQTAYEQYF.

The chain has TRBV12-1 and TRBJ1-1. TRBV12-1 is a pseudogene. The CDR3 extends over 14 amino acids. Written as DNA, the CDR3 is TGTGCCACCCCTAGGAGGGGAGGTAGCACTGAAGCTTTCTTT. Its protein product is CATPRRGGSTEAFF.

The CDR3 coding sequence is TGTGCCAGCTCACACCGGACTAGCGGGAGTAACGGGGAGCTGTTTTTT. It codes for CASSHRTSGSNGELFF. This rearrangement joins TRBV18 to TRBJ2-2; 13 bases line up with TRBD2. Trimming removed 4 bases from V and 7 bases from J; junction bases left unmatched: 6. Germline CDR1 KGHSH, CDR2 LQKENI. The CDR3 covers 16 residues.

The J gene is TRBJ1-3, the V gene TRBV5-4; TRBD1 matches 7 bases. The CDR3 runs 14 residues. V lost 4 bases, J lost 5 bases, and 6 bases stayed unmatched. Per the germline V gene, CDR1 is SGHNT and CDR2 is YYREEE (reference sequence). The CDR3 region is CASSTTGSRNTIYF. CDR3 bases: TGTGCCAGCAGCACGACAGGGTCTCGAAACACCATATATTTT.

The CDR3 spells CASSFRGSTDTQYF. The CDR3, as DNA: TGTGCCAGCAGTTTCCGGGGGAGCACAGATACGCAGTATTTT. This chain links TRBV28 with TRBJ2-3; tentatively, D is TRBD2 (6 bases). This CDR3 region has 14 residues. The germline V gene has CDR1 MDHEN and CDR2 SYDVKM. Trimming cost V 3 bases and J 0 bases, with 7 bases left between them. The complete variable domain, with remaining parts taken from reference TRBV28 and TRBJ2-3, reads DVKVTQSSRYLVKRTGEKVFLECVQDMDHENMFWYRQDPGLGLRLIYFSYDVKMKEKGDIPEGYSVSREKKERFSLILESASTNQTSMYLCASSFRGSTDTQYFGPGTRLTVL.

This clone was seen a single time. The rearrangement links TRBV7-3 to TRBJ2-3, with 7 bases matching TRBD1. Germline CDR1 and CDR2: SGHTA and FQGTGA. The CDR3 consists of 15 residues. V lost 2 bases, J lost 3 bases, and 5 bases stayed unmatched. DNA of the CDR3: TGTGCCAGCAGCTTATGGGGCAGGGGGACAGATACGCAGTATTTT. Its translation: CASSLWGRGTDTQYF.

The sample holds a few counts of this clone. DNA for the CDR3: TGCGCCAGCAGTGACGTCTCGGTTCCGGGACTACAAGAGACCCAGTACTTC. The encoded protein is CASSDVSVPGLQETQYF. The rearrangement uses TRBV10-2 and TRBJ2-5; 7 bases fit TRBD2. This CDR3 spans 17 amino acids. V lost 3 bases, J lost 2 bases, and 12 bases stayed unmatched. In germline, CDR1 is WSHSY, CDR2 SAAADI.

This chain links TRBV28 with TRBJ2-1, with D perhaps TRBD2 (5 bases). This CDR3 is 19 amino acids long. V was shortened by 6 bases and J by 0 bases, with 24 bases between the two germline ends. The V gene's germline CDR1 is MDHEN and CDR2 SYDVKM. The CDR3 sequence is CASSLIVLAGFGSYNEQFF. The CDR3 nucleotides read TGTGCCAGCAGCCTTATCGTCCTAGCAGGCTTTGGCTCCTACAATGAGCAGTTCTTC.

The V and J genes are TRBV19 and TRBJ1-2; D unresolved. V was shortened by 7 bases and J by 5 bases, with 17 bases between the two germline ends. The V gene's germline CDR1 is LNHDA and CDR2 SQIVND (reference sequence). This CDR3 is built from 14 residues. CDR3: CASTTGGVLYGYTF. The CDR3 DNA follows: TGTGCCAGTACCACCGGCGGGGTTTTGTATGGCTACACCTTC.

This clone was seen a few times. The chain employs TRBV29-1 and TRBJ2-3, with 13 bases fitting TRBD2. V shed 7 bases and J 4 bases; nucleotides not matched to a gene: 8. From germline, CDR1 is SQVTM and CDR2 ANQGSEA. The CDR3 has 15 amino acids. This CDR3 reads CSAPGLAGAPDTQYF. The CDR3 coding sequence is TGCAGCGCCCCCGGACTAGCGGGAGCCCCAGATACGCAGTATTTT.

This clone has more than one count but fewer than ten. This rearrangement joins TRBV5-1 to TRBJ2-5; 10 nucleotides agree with TRBD1. Trimming removed 3 bases from V and 2 bases from J; junction bases left unmatched: 13. The CDR3 length is 18 residues. Germline CDR1 SGHRS, CDR2 YFSETQ. CDR3 bases: TGCGCCAGCAGCTCCCCTTTTCAGGGGACAGGGGAACAAGAGACCCAGTACTTC. Its protein is CASSSPFQGTGEQETQYF.

The chain uses TRBV6-4 and TRBJ1-2; tentatively, D is TRBD1 (5 bases). Trimming left V 3 bases short and J 4 bases short, with 15 bases between. In germline, CDR1 is MRHNA, CDR2 SNTAGT. CDR3 size: 15 residues. The CDR3, as DNA: TGTGCCAGCAGTGAAGGACGGAGTGGGGCCTATGGCTACACCTTC. Amino acids: CASSEGRSGAYGYTF.

The rearrangement links TRBV7-9 to TRBJ2-7; maybe TRBD1 (6 bases). The V gene's germline CDR1 is SEHNR and CDR2 FQNEAQ (reference sequence). The CDR3 has 15 residues. The V gene lost 8 bases and the J gene lost 0 bases, with 17 bases spanning the gap. The CDR3 sequence: CASGLGRTASYEQYF. CDR3 DNA: TGTGCCAGCGGCCTGGGGCGGACAGCCTCCTACGAGCAGTACTTC.

The CDR3 DNA is TGTGCCAGCAGCATCGGACAGGGGGAAAAACTGTTTTTT. Translating it yields CASSIGQGEKLFF. V gene TRBV9 combines with J gene TRBJ1-4; 9 bases align to TRBD1. This CDR3 is built from 13 residues. V shed 4 bases and J 8 bases; nucleotides not matched to a gene: 3. CDR1 is SGDLS and CDR2 is YYNGEE in the germline V gene.

The chain has TRBV28 and TRBJ2-7, with TRBD2 as a possible D gene (7 bases). The germline V gene has CDR1 MDHEN and CDR2 SYDVKM. V lost 5 bases, J lost 0 bases, and 14 bases lay in between. The CDR3 runs to 15 residues. Here the CDR3 DNA reads TGTGCCAGCAGTCCCGGGGGGACATACTCCTACGAGCAGTACTTC. Its translation is CASSPGGTYSYEQYF.

This clone showed up just a few times. The V and J genes are TRBV10-1 and TRBJ2-2; D remains unclear. Germline V gene data show CDR1 as WNHNN and CDR2 as SYGVQD (reference sequence). The CDR3 is 13 residues long. Trimming shortened V by 4 bases and J by 8 bases, and 11 bases separated the two germline ends. CDR3 sequence reads: CASSALRKGELFF. The CDR3 nucleotides are TGCGCCAGCAGTGCCCTTCGTAAAGGGGAGCTGTTTTTT.

This clone showed up just a few times. The genes are TRBV27 and TRBJ2-1; 9 bases are shared with TRBD2. The CDR3 runs to 13 residues. The germline CDR1 and CDR2 sequences are MNHEY and SMNVEV (reference sequence). The V gene end was trimmed by 4 bases and the J gene end by 10 bases; junction bases not matched to a gene: 5. CDR3 coding DNA: TGTGCCAGCAGTTGGAACGGACTAGCGGAGCAGTTCTTC. It encodes CASSWNGLAEQFF.